The 2 T cell receptor gamma chains below come from one sample, sequenced in a study of Vγ9Vδ2 T cells in congenital toxoplasmosis. TRGC- and TRDC-specific primers primed one-tube template-switch reverse transcription to make cDNA. The TRGC primer was designed to target TRGC1 and TRGC2 alike. TCRdb reapplied CATT to the reads. The table lists 200 to 250 gamma-chain clones, about 10% of them singletons. Material for sequencing was gamma-delta T cells from blood. The receptors were sampled from a child under 10 years old born to a mother with Toxoplasma gondii infection during pregnancy, either congenitally infected or uninfected (not recorded which).

Concerning this clone: This likely came from a read error, as a far larger clone is one base away. This specimen includes other DNA sequences encoding the same CDR3. V is TRGV9 and J is TRGJ1 or TRGJ2. CDR1 and CDR2 (germline): GITISATS, ISYDGTV (reference sequence). The CDR3 covers 15 residues. V lost 4 bases and J lost 2; bases outside the gene matches: 11. The CDR3 sequence is CALWEADLYYYKKLF. Written as DNA, the CDR3 is TGTGCCTTGTGGGAAGCTGACCTTTATTATTATAAGAAACTCTTT.

By proportion, this clone is medium-sized. The chain combines TRGV9 with TRGJ1 or TRGJ2. The junction had 4 bases not matched to a gene; V was cut back by 5 bases and J by 3 bases. CDR1 and CDR2 from the germline V gene are GITISATS and ISYDGTV (reference sequence). This CDR3 has 12 residues. This chain's CDR3 is CALWVFYYKKLF. As DNA, the CDR3 is TGTGCCTTGTGGGTTTTTTATTATAAGAAACTCTTT.